Here is one T cell receptor beta chain with its context. The target antigen is unknown. Other DNA variants within this sample encode the same CDR3. Trimming took 0 bases from V and 8 from J, leaving 8 bases between them. Germline values: CDR1 GTSNPN, CDR2 SVGIG (reference sequence). This CDR3 has 12 residues. CD8 cells classed as naive were CD45RO-negative and positively selected for CCR7, excluding terminally differentiated effector memory CD45RA+ cells. This table comes from immunoSEQ multiplex PCR, and its TCRdb copy is limited to in-frame clones, with some not included. Counted here are under 2,000,000 clones, over 85% occurring once; the ten biggest clones make up more than 0.95%. The data originate from a study of shared clonotypes between healthy human individuals. Notes on the study in general: Between a handful of donors, naive CD4 clonotypes were shared at a level of about 5%. A generally larger estimated richness was seen in naive subsets than in memory subsets. Generation probabilities were higher for clonotypes shared across all four sorted-subset donors than for unshared ones.

The chain recombines TRBV30 with TRBJ2-1; D ambiguous. This sequence originates from a man in his late teens or twenties in good health. Sequencing was done on a sample of naive CD8+ T cells sorted from blood. CDR3 sequence: CAWSVSGDEQFF. CDR3 DNA sequence: TGTGCCTGGAGTGTTTCGGGCGATGAGCAGTTCTTC.